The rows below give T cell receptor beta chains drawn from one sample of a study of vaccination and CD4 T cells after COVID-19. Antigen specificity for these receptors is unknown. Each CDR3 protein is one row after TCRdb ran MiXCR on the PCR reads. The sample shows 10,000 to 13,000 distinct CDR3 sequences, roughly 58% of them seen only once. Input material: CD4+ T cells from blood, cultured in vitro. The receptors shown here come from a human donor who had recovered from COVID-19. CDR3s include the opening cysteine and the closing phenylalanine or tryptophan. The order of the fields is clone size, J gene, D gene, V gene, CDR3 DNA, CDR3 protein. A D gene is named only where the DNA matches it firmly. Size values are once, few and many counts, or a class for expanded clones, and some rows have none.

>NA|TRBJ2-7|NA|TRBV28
TGTGCCAGCGGACTGACCTACGAGCAGTACTTC
CASGLTYEQYF
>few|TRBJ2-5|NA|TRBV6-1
TGTGCCACTATGCGGGTGCAAGAGACCCAGTACTTC
CATMRVQETQYF
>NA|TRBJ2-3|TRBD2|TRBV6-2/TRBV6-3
TGTGCCAGCAGGAGGACTAGTTACCATACGCAGTATTTT
CASRRTSYHTQYF
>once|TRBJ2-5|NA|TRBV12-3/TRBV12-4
TGTGCCAGCAGTTTACGACGAGGGGGAGAGACCCAGTACTTC
CASSLRRGGETQYF
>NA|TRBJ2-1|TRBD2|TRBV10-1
TGCGCCAGCACCGAAGGCCTAGCGGGAGGCCCCGATGAGCAGTTCTTC
CASTEGLAGGPDEQFF
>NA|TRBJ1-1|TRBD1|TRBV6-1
TGTGCCAGCAGAGGTGACAGGGTCTCCACTGAAGCTTTCTTT
CASRGDRVSTEAFF
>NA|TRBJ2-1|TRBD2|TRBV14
TGTGCCACCAGAGCAATAACTAGCGGGAGCGATGAGCAGTTCTTC
CATRAITSGSDEQFF
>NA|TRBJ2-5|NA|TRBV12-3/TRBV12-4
TGTGCCAGCAGTCCCGGACAGCAAGAGACCCAGTACTTC
CASSPGQQETQYF
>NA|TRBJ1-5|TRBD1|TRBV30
TGTGCCTGTGGACAGGGGATGGGTCAGCCCCAGCATTTT
CACGQGMGQPQHF
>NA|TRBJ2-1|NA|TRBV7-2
TGTGCCAGCAGCTTAGTTCGAGGGGCAGGCCAGCAGTTCTTC
CASSLVRGAGQQFF
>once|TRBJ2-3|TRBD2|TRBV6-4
TGTGCCAGCAGTGACTCGCGGGAGACAGATACGCAGTATTTT
CASSDSRETDTQYF
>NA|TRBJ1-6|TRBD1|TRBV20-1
TGCAGTGCTAGGGACAGGGTTTCACCCCTCCACTTT
CSARDRVSPLHF
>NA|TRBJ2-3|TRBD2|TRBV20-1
TGCAGTGCTAGGCCCTGGGCTAGCGGGAACACAGATACGCAGTATTTT
CSARPWASGNTDTQYF
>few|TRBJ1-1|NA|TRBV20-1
TGCAGTGCTAGTCAACGGTATGCTTTCTTT
CSASQRYAFF
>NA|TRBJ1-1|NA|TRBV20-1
TGCAGTGCTAGAGCAGCCGGGCATGCGAACACTGAAGCTTTCTTT
CSARAAGHANTEAFF
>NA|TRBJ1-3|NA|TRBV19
TGTGCCAGTAGCGCTGGACCTACTACCTACTCTGGAAACACCATATATTTT
CASSAGPTTYSGNTIYF
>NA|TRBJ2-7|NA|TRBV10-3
TGTGCCATCAGTGATCCGGCGGCAGGGTCGCCCTACGAGCAGTACTTC
CAISDPAAGSPYEQYF
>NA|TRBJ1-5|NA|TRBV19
TGTGCCAGTAGGAAGGGAGAGGATAGCAATCAGCCCCAGCATTTT
CASRKGEDSNQPQHF
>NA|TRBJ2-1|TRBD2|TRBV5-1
TGCGCCAGCAGCTTGAGTGGGACTAGCGGACAACCCCAGTTCTTC
CASSLSGTSGQPQFF
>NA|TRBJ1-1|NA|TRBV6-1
TGTGCCAGCAGTCAACAGGGAGTGAACACTGAAGCTTTCTTT
CASSQQGVNTEAFF
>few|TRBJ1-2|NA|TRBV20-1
TGCAGTGCCAACCAGGGCCTAGGGAACTATGGCTACACCTTC
CSANQGLGNYGYTF
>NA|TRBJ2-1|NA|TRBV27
TGTGCCAGCAGTCAAACCGGGAGACACAATGAGCAGTTCTTC
CASSQTGRHNEQFF
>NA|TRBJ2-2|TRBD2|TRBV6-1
TGTGCCAGCAGTGTCGGTCTTAGCGGGAGGCACGGGGGAATCGGGGAGCTGTTTTTT
CASSVGLSGRHGGIGELFF
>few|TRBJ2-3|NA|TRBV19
TGTGCCAGTAGTATCGCGCGGACTAGCACAGATACGCAGTATTTT
CASSIARTSTDTQYF
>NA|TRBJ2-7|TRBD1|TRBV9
TGTGCCAGCAGCGTAGATCCAGGGGGATACGAGCAGTACTTC
CASSVDPGGYEQYF
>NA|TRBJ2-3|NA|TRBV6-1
TGTGCCAGCGGACGATCGACCCTCACAGATACGCAGTATTTT
CASGRSTLTDTQYF
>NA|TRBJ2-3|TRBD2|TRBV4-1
TGCGCCAGCAGCCAAGGGCCCACCAGCGGGGCCCTCAGTGTTACGCAGTATTTT
CASSQGPTSGALSVTQYF
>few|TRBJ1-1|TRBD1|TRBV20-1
TGCAGTGCTAGCCAGGCGGGACAGGGCGTAAACACTGAAGCTTTCTTT
CSASQAGQGVNTEAFF
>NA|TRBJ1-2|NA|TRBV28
TGTGCCAGCAGTTTACGGGAAAGCTATGGCTACACCTTC
CASSLRESYGYTF
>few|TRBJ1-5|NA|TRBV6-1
TGTGCCAGCAGTGATAGGACCCCGTATCAGCCCCAGCATTTT
CASSDRTPYQPQHF
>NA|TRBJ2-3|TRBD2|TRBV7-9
TGTGCCAGCAGCTCCTCTCGGGAGGGAACCACAGATACGCAGTATTTT
CASSSSREGTTDTQYF
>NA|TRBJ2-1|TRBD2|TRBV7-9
TGTGCCAGCAGGAGGGCGGGAGACGAGTCCTACAATGAGCAGTTCTTC
CASRRAGDESYNEQFF
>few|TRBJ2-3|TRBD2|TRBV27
TGTGCCAGCAGTTTTCGGCCCCCGGGCCTCGACGGGGGGGCGGGGAGCACAGATACGCAGTATTTT
CASSFRPPGLDGGAGSTDTQYF
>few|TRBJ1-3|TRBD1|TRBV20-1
TGCAGTGCTGACGACAGGGCTGAAAACACCATATATTTT
CSADDRAENTIYF
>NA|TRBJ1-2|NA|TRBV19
TGTGCCAGCTCGGAGGGGGGATATGGCTACACCTTC
CASSEGGYGYTF
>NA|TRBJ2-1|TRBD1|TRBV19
TGTGCCAGTAGTAAGGGGACAGATGTGGACAATGAGCAGTTCTTC
CASSKGTDVDNEQFF
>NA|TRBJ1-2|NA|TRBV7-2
TGTGCCAGCAGCGGACGCATGGGGTCGGGTGGCTACACCTTC
CASSGRMGSGGYTF